The rows below give T cell receptor beta chains drawn from one sample of a study of human T cells and chemical hapten exposure. MiXCR, applied by TCRdb to the RACE reads, yields one record per CDR3 protein. The sample lists 300,000 to 450,000 distinct CDR3 sequences, 5.1% occurring once. Specimen: whole blood, collected in connection with sensitization to the hapten diphenylcyclopropenone (DPC). All receptors derive from a woman between 50 and 59 years old with alopecia areata. Some clones in this sample may be carry-over from other donors' samples. The CDR3 runs from the conserved cysteine through the conserved F or W. The D gene is left open where the match is weak.

v_call d_call cdr3_aa
TRBV19 NA CASSIEPADTQYF
TRBV9 TRBD1 CASSYRGVSTDTQYF
TRBV20-1 NA CGGGLAKNIQYF
TRBV24-1 NA CATPNQKRQLNIQYF
TRBV7-2 NA CAVMSSYNEQFF
TRBV7-2 TRBD2 CASTLTSGAYEQYF
TRBV18 NA CASSPAGDLGYTF
TRBV19 TRBD2 CASSARTSGANEQFF
TRBV2 NA CASMRTFDSNQPQHF
TRBV5-4 NA CASSFGLPAYNEQFF